The 27 T cell receptor beta chains below were found in one sample sequenced in a study of Ad26.COV2.S vaccination and SARS-CoV-2 variants. Treatment specified: around 19 received Ad26.COV2.S at low or high dose, single or two shots; about 5 received placebo; per-sample allocation not given. Day 63 after the first injection of vaccine or placebo was the sampling time. The repertoire was sequenced with immunoSEQ multiplex PCR; TCRdb's copy has only in-frame clones and lacks some. The sample contains about 440,000 clones, 80% to 95% of which appear only once. Sequences were derived from peripheral blood, sampled in a trial of Ad26.COV2.S vaccine versus placebo. These receptors were collected from a person aged 18-65 years who received the Ad26.COV2.S COVID-19 vaccine or a placebo.

V is TRBV18 and J is TRBJ2-3; perhaps TRBD2 as D (6 bases). The CDR3 covers 13 residues. Trimming cost V 3 bases and J 5 bases, with 9 bases left between them. Germline-derived CDR1 and CDR2 are KGHSH and LQKENI. The CDR3: CASSPGSLDTQYF. The CDR3 coding sequence is TGTGCCAGCTCACCCGGGAGTCTAGATACGCAGTATTTT.

V usage is TRBV5-1 and J usage is TRBJ1-1; the D gene is possibly TRBD1 (5 bases). Per the germline V gene, CDR1 is SGHRS and CDR2 is YFSETQ. The germline V and J ends were trimmed by 0 bases and 6 bases, with 9 bases remaining between them. The CDR3 sequence is 13 residues long. The CDR3 region has the DNA TGCGCCAGCAGCTTGGCCTCAGGGTCTGAAGCTTTCTTT. Amino acids: CASSLASGSEAFF.

The chain joins TRBV30 to TRBJ2-1; D remains unclear. Per the germline V gene, CDR1 is GTSNPN and CDR2 is SVGIG (reference sequence). V was trimmed by 8 bases and J by 0 bases, leaving 8 bases between them. The CDR3 loop spans 12 amino acids. CDR3 DNA sequence: TGTGCCCGATCGGACTCCTACAATGAGCAGTTCTTC. Protein: CARSDSYNEQFF.

The chain employs TRBV5-6 and TRBJ2-3; TRBD2 agrees at 12 bases. CDR3 length: 15 residues. Germline V gives CDR1 SGHDT, CDR2 YYEEEE. The V segment lost 4 bases and the J segment 3 bases; nucleotides outside the gene matches: 3. CDR3 nucleotides: TGTGCCAGCAGCGGCGGACTAGCGGGAACAGATACGCAGTATTTT. Its protein product is CASSGGLAGTDTQYF. Full variable domain (missing parts from reference TRBV5-6 and TRBJ2-3): DAGVTQSPTHLIKTRGQQVTLRCSPKSGHDTVSWYQQALGQGPQFIFQYYEEEERQRGNFPDRFSGHQFPNYSSELNVNALLLGDSALYLCASSGGLAGTDTQYFGPGTRLTVL.

V gene TRBV27 combines with J gene TRBJ2-3; D unclear. The CDR3 has 15 residues. Germline values: CDR1 MNHEY, CDR2 SMNVEV (reference sequence). The germline V and J ends were trimmed by 2 bases and 2 bases, with 11 bases remaining between them. CDR3 loop: CASSLKGLSTDTQYF. The DNA for the CDR3 is TGTGCCAGCAGTTTAAAGGGATTGTCCACAGATACGCAGTATTTT.

The genes are TRBV2 and TRBJ1-5, with unresolved D. Germline-derived CDR1 and CDR2 are SNHLY and FYNNEI. CDR3 length: 15 residues. V was pared by 1 base and J by 4 bases, with 11 bases between. The DNA of the CDR3 is TGTGCCAGCAGTGAAGGGCCGACAATTAATCAGCCCCAGCATTTT. This codes for CASSEGPTINQPQHF.

This sequence joins TRBV7-2 and TRBJ2-7; TRBD2 is a possible D gene (7 bases). Germline V lookup: CDR1 SGHTA, CDR2 FQGNSA. V was pared by 0 bases and J by 2 bases, with 20 bases between. This CDR3 has 18 residues. CDR3 amino acids: CASSLAFLGAGAAYEQYF. The CDR3, as DNA: TGTGCCAGCAGCTTAGCGTTCCTGGGGGCGGGAGCGGCCTACGAGCAGTACTTC.

The chain combines TRBV11-2 with TRBJ2-1; no clear D gene. The CDR3 runs 11 residues. Germline V lookup: CDR1 SGHAT, CDR2 FQNNGV. Trimming cost V 3 bases and J 11 bases, with 8 bases left between them. CDR3 residues: CASSFMDKQFF. In DNA form, the CDR3 reads TGTGCCAGCAGCTTTATGGATAAGCAGTTCTTC. The entire variable domain, with the rest obtained from reference TRBV11-2 and TRBJ2-1, is as follows: EAGVAQSPRYKIIEKRQSVAFWCNPISGHATLYWYQQILGQGPKLLIQFQNNGVVDDSQLPKDRFSAERLKGVDSTLKIQPAKLEDSAVYLCASSFMDKQFFGPGTRLTVL.

This sequence joins TRBV4-2 and TRBJ2-1; no reliable D call. V shed 0 bases and J shed 8 bases, with 14 bases lying between them. There are 15 residues in the CDR3. Germline CDR1 and CDR2: LGHNA and YNFKEQ. CDR3 in amino acids: CASSQDQKGRDEQFF. The DNA for the CDR3 is TGTGCCAGCAGCCAAGATCAAAAAGGAAGGGATGAGCAGTTCTTC.

Of note for this clone: One junction end disagrees with the germline gene, perhaps due to a read error. The chain combines TRBV6-2 or TRBV6-3 with TRBJ2-4; 8 nucleotides agree with TRBD2. The germline gives CDR1 MNHEY, CDR2 SVGEGT. This CDR3 has 12 residues. The CDR3 DNA is TGTGCCAGCAGTTACAGTCAGCGGGAGATGGACTTC. Translating it yields CASSYSQREMDF.

The chain has TRBV7-9 and TRBJ1-4, with D perhaps matching TRBD1 (5 bases). V dropped 5 bases and J dropped 4 bases, with 14 bases sitting between them. Germline lookup yields CDR1 SEHNR and CDR2 FQNEAQ (reference sequence). The CDR3 runs to 15 residues. The CDR3 nucleotides are TGTGCCAGCAGCAGGGGACCGCTCCTTAATGAAAAACTGTTTTTT. Its translation: CASSRGPLLNEKLFF.

The chain couples TRBV12-3 or TRBV12-4 to TRBJ2-1, with D unresolved. Trimming stripped 1 base from V and 12 bases from J, with 7 bases between. This CDR3 region has 11 residues. DNA for the CDR3: TGTGCCAGCAGTTTAGTTGAGCGGCAGTTCTTC. Amino acid sequence: CASSLVERQFF.

This chain uses TRBV9 with TRBJ2-2, with 7 positions matching TRBD2. V lost 0 bases to trimming and J lost 6 bases; unmatched junction nucleotides: 2. The germline CDR1 and CDR2 sequences are SGDLS and YYNGEE. The CDR3 extends over 14 amino acids. CDR3 nucleotides: TGTGCCAGCAGCGTAGGCCTAGCGGCCGGGGAGCTGTTTTTT. It translates to CASSVGLAAGELFF.

The rearrangement links TRBV9 to TRBJ2-1; perhaps D is TRBD1 or TRBD2 (5 bases each). This CDR3 is 13 amino acids long. V shed 3 bases and J shed 6 bases, with 10 bases lying between them. Germline CDR1 and CDR2: SGDLS and YYNGEE. CDR3 sequence: CASSGVGGNEQFF. The DNA for the CDR3 is TGTGCCAGCAGCGGGGTTGGGGGCAATGAGCAGTTCTTC. The entire variable domain, with the rest obtained from reference TRBV9 and TRBJ2-1, is as follows: DSGVTQTPKHLITATGQRVTLRCSPRSGDLSVYWYQQSLDQGLQFLIQYYNGEERAKGNILERFSAQQFPDLHSELNLSSLELGDSALYFCASSGVGGNEQFFGPGTRLTVL.

The gene calls are TRBV11-2 and TRBJ2-3; 9 bases are a match to TRBD1. Germline V lookup: CDR1 SGHAT, CDR2 FQNNGV. Losses at the gene ends were 0 bases for V and 4 bases for J; bases not matched to a gene: 11. This CDR3 is 18 amino acids long. The CDR3 DNA follows: TGTGCCAGCAGCTTAGATCCTCGCGGGACAGGGATACCAGATACGCAGTATTTT. It translates to CASSLDPRGTGIPDTQYF.

CDR3 in amino acids: CATSRDEGRQQYF. CDR3 bases: TGTGCCACCAGCAGAGATGAGGGACGCCAGCAGTATTTT. V is TRBV15 and J is TRBJ2-3, with D perhaps given as TRBD1 or TRBD2 (5 bases each). The ends were cut back, 0 bases at V and 11 bases at J, with 12 bases in the middle. There are 13 residues in the CDR3. Germline loops: CDR1 LNHNV, CDR2 YYDKDF (reference sequence).

V is TRBV5-1 and J is TRBJ2-7; the D is unclear. The CDR3 has 15 residues. Looked up from germline, CDR1 is SGHRS and CDR2 is YFSETQ. The V end was cut by 1 base, the J end by 2 bases, with 13 bases between. The CDR3 reads CASSLWGVRTYEQYF. CDR3 nucleotides: TGCGCCAGCAGCTTGTGGGGTGTAAGGACCTACGAGCAGTACTTC.

V and J are TRBV10-3 and TRBJ2-7; D ambiguous. The V end was cut by 2 bases, the J end by 0 bases, with 8 bases between. The CDR3 contains 14 residues. The germline gives CDR1 ENHRY, CDR2 SYGVKD. The CDR3 sequence: CAISENSRSYEQYF. The CDR3 DNA reads as TGTGCCATCAGTGAGAACAGCCGCTCCTACGAGCAGTACTTC.

This chain connects TRBV5-1 to TRBJ2-2; D is ambiguous. V was clipped by 5 bases and J by 1 base, with 9 bases between them. There are 14 residues in the CDR3. CDR1 is SGHRS and CDR2 is YFSETQ in the germline V gene. CDR3 region: CASSPRVNTGELFF. The CDR3 bases are TGCGCCAGCAGTCCGAGAGTGAACACCGGGGAGCTGTTTTTT.

V is TRBV30 and J is TRBJ2-5; 12 bases fit TRBD1. Looked up from germline, CDR1 is GTSNPN and CDR2 is SVGIG (reference sequence). The CDR3 covers 15 residues. The J segment lost 3 bases and the V segment lost 2 bases, leaving 4 bases of the junction unmatched. CDR3 DNA sequence: TGTGCCTGGAGTAGGGGGACAGGGGGCGAAGAGACCCAGTACTTC. Its translation is CAWSRGTGGEETQYF.

The gene calls are TRBV5-1 and TRBJ1-5; D is uncertain. The length of the CDR3 is 16 residues. Germline V gives CDR1 SGHRS, CDR2 YFSETQ. V shed 2 bases and J shed 7 bases, with 19 bases lying between them. The DNA of the CDR3 is TGCGCCAGCAGCTTAGGTTCTCCGGAGGGTGGCCAGCCCCAGCATTTT. Its protein is CASSLGSPEGGQPQHF.

The J gene is TRBJ2-2, the V gene TRBV9, with a tentative D call TRBD1 (6 bases). Germline CDR1 SGDLS, CDR2 YYNGEE. The CDR3 is 14 residues long. Trimming cost V 0 bases and J 5 bases, with 8 bases left between them. The CDR3 protein is CASSVAGATGELFF. CDR3 sequence (DNA): TGTGCCAGCAGCGTAGCAGGGGCAACCGGGGAGCTGTTTTTT.

This clone has a single count. The chain recombines TRBV27 with TRBJ2-5, with a possible D match to TRBD1 (6 bases). The germline V and J ends were trimmed by 3 bases and 4 bases, with 12 bases remaining between them. This CDR3 contains 14 residues. Germline V gene data show CDR1 as MNHEY and CDR2 as SMNVEV (reference sequence). CDR3 nucleotides: TGTGCCAGCAGTTTCGACAGGTTGGGAGAGACCCAGTACTTC. It specifies CASSFDRLGETQYF.

J is TRBJ2-7 and V is TRBV28; TRBD1 might be the D (6 bases). Germline lookup yields CDR1 MDHEN and CDR2 SYDVKM. Trimming pared 2 bases from V and 2 bases from J, leaving 10 bases between. The CDR3 sequence is 14 residues long. For the CDR3, the DNA is TGTGCCAGCAGTTTAACAGGGAATACCTACGAGCAGTACTTC. This codes for CASSLTGNTYEQYF.

The chain is built from TRBV28 and TRBJ2-5; D tentatively reads TRBD1 or TRBD2 (7 bases each). CDR1 and CDR2 (germline): MDHEN, SYDVKM. CDR3 length: 14 amino acids. Trimming pared 7 bases from V and 3 bases from J, leaving 15 bases between. The CDR3 loop reads CASKRQGGEETQYF. CDR3 bases: TGTGCCAGCAAAAGACAGGGAGGGGAAGAGACCCAGTACTTC.

This clone came up a few times. The chain has TRBV7-9 and TRBJ2-2; D is perhaps TRBD1 (5 bases). Germline values: CDR1 SEHNR, CDR2 FQNEAQ (reference sequence). The V end lost 5 bases, the J end lost 0 bases, and 10 bases lay between the germline ends. CDR3 length: 15 residues. CDR3 sequence: CASSRQTPNTGELFF. Written as DNA, the CDR3 is TGTGCCAGCAGCAGACAGACCCCGAACACCGGGGAGCTGTTTTTT.

This chain uses TRBV21-1 with TRBJ2-6; the table calls TRBD1, which could not be checked here. TRBV21-1 is flagged as a pseudogene. The CDR3 spans 21 residues. As DNA, the CDR3 is TGTGCCAGCAGCAAAACAATGATGGGACAGGGGCAAGTGTTGGGGGCCAACGTCCTGACTTTC. Protein sequence: CASSKTMMGQGQVLGANVLTF.